The 14 T cell receptor beta chains below all came from one sample that was sequenced in a study of CXCR3-negative and CXCR3-positive naive CD8 T cells. The TRB cDNA libraries were prepared by 5' RACE with UMI labels. TCRdb re-called the 5' RACE reads and gives one entry per CDR3 protein, without DNA. The listing contains tens of thousands of distinct CDR3 sequences. Sequencing was carried out using naive CXCR3- CD8+ T cells from blood. The sample's subset: CD45RO-CCR7+CD27+CD95- naive CD8+ T cells lacking CXCR3 (TNR3-). Every receptor here comes from a human donor in good health. Some clones in this sample may be carry-over from other donors' samples.

This rearrangement joins TRBV6-6 to TRBJ2-5; TCRdb gives TRBD2 as the D gene, but with no DNA this cannot be confirmed. The length of the CDR3 is 14 residues. The V gene's germline CDR1 is MNHNY and CDR2 SVGAGI (reference sequence). The chain's CDR3 is CASSYSAGGETQYF.

The chain recombines TRBV28 with TRBJ2-1. This CDR3 spans 12 amino acids. Germline CDR1 MDHEN, CDR2 SYDVKM. The CDR3 here is CASSYTDNEQFF.

This sequence joins TRBV29-1 and TRBJ2-7; TCRdb calls TRBD1, which cannot be checked without DNA. Germline CDR1 and CDR2: SQVTM and ANQGSEA. This CDR3 comprises 13 residues. CDR3 sequence reads: CSVEGGDDYEQYF.

This chain joins TRBV29-1 and TRBJ2-3; the D call of TRBD1 rests on TCRdb alone, since no DNA is present to check it. This CDR3 is built from 15 residues. Per germline, CDR1 SQVTM and CDR2 ANQGSEA. The CDR3 loop is CSVEGIGGWTDTQYF.

The J gene is TRBJ1-1, the V gene TRBV29-1. In germline, CDR1 is SQVTM, CDR2 ANQGSEA. The CDR3 loop spans 12 amino acids. CDR3: CSVEGVGTEAFF. Looking up the rest from reference TRBV29-1 and TRBJ1-1 gives the full variable domain: SAVISQKPSRDICQRGTSLTIQCQVDSQVTMMFWYRQQPGQSLTLIATANQGSEATYESGFVIDKFPISRPNLTFSTLTVSNMSPEDSSIYLCSVEGVGTEAFFGQGTRLTVV.

V and J are TRBV20-1 and TRBJ2-7; TCRdb picks TRBD1, but there is no DNA to check that call. Germline V gives CDR1 DFQATT, CDR2 SNEGSKA (reference sequence). The CDR3 covers 15 residues. CDR3 amino acids: CSARGDVKASYEQYF.

This sequence joins TRBV29-1 and TRBJ2-7; no DNA is available, so the TRBD1 call from TCRdb remains unchecked. Germline V lookup: CDR1 SQVTM, CDR2 ANQGSEA. CDR3 length equals 13 residues. The CDR3 region is CSVPGTGGYEQYF.

This chain joins TRBV29-1 and TRBJ2-2; checking the TCRdb D call of TRBD2 is not possible without DNA. Germline V gene lookup returns CDR1 SQVTM and CDR2 ANQGSEA. The CDR3 runs to 16 residues. This CDR3 reads CSVEDGTLSDTGELFF.

The chain has TRBV29-1 and TRBJ1-1. CDR3 length: 13 residues. CDR1 SQVTM and CDR2 ANQGSEA come from the germline V gene. The CDR3 loop is CSVESTKNTEAFF.

The gene calls are TRBV19 and TRBJ2-7; the D call of TRBD1 rests on TCRdb alone, since no DNA is present to check it. Germline loops: CDR1 LNHDA, CDR2 SQIVND (reference sequence). The CDR3 extends over 14 amino acids. This chain's CDR3 is CASSMGTGDYEQYF.

The chain employs TRBV10-3 and TRBJ1-2. The length of the CDR3 is 13 residues. Germline V lookup: CDR1 ENHRY, CDR2 SYGVKD. The CDR3 protein is CAISVLQSYGYTF.

This chain links TRBV5-1 with TRBJ2-7. Germline V lookup: CDR1 SGHRS, CDR2 YFSETQ. This CDR3 region has 12 residues. CDR3 region: CARLDAKYEQYF.

The CDR3 loop is CSAREWGQGLETQYF. This chain links TRBV20-1 with TRBJ2-5; no DNA is available, so the TRBD1 call from TCRdb remains unchecked. This CDR3 region has 15 residues. Germline V gene data show CDR1 as DFQATT and CDR2 as SNEGSKA (reference sequence).

The genes are TRBV29-1 and TRBJ1-2. The CDR3 has 13 amino acids. Looked up from germline, CDR1 is SQVTM and CDR2 is ANQGSEA. This CDR3 reads CSVESTESYGYTF.